This entry features one T cell receptor (beta chain) sequence. What it binds is unknown. This CDR3 has 15 residues. Germline V lookup: CDR1 DFQATT, CDR2 SNEGSKA (reference sequence). V was pared by 0 bases and J by 3 bases, with 12 bases between. TCRdb reanalysed the RT-PCR reads using MiXCR and keeps one entry per CDR3 protein. The sample has about 620,000 distinct CDR3 sequences; 12% are singletons. These data belong to a study of response to subunit inactivated influenza vaccine. The study, taken as a whole, reports: Authors suggested each seasonal flu vaccination may recruit only limited numbers of new T cells.

This clonotype was obtained from a man aged 45-65 years who received an inactivated influenza vaccine. Source: PBMCs from blood, taken on the day of vaccination. The V gene is TRBV20-1, the J gene TRBJ2-1; possibly TRBD1 or TRBD2 for D (5 bases each). Here the CDR3 DNA reads TGCAGTGCTAGAGATGCCGGGACCCTCTACAATGAGCAGTTCTTC. It yields the protein CSARDAGTLYNEQFF.